The clone carrying this TCR beta chain appeared a single time. Antigen unknown. Time point: proximal margin of the surgical specimen (macroscopically non-inflamed). Clones were sequenced by immunoSEQ multiplex PCR, and TCRdb holds only the in-frame ones, with some missing. The sample yields about 2,000 clones, roughly 88% seen once. The sample belongs to a study of T cell repertoires in ileal Crohn's disease. Study-level background: At surgery, 30% to 40% of patients smoked, with median disease duration about eight years. Around 490 nanograms of biopsy DNA per sample underwent TCRB immunosequencing. Study-level findings and limits: Clonality above 26.8% at surgery always came with endoscopic recurrence.

This TCR came from an adult with Crohn's disease. The sequenced sample consisted of ileal tissue.

The CDR3 bases are TGTGCCAGCAGCTTAGACAACAGGGGCGGGGAGACCCAGTACTTC. This gives the protein CASSLDNRGGETQYF. The chain uses TRBV11-1 and TRBJ2-5; 7 nucleotides agree with TRBD1. Germline CDR1 reads SGHAT; CDR2 reads FQDESV (reference sequence). V dropped 1 base and J dropped 5; count of bases not matched to a gene: 7. There are 15 residues in the CDR3.